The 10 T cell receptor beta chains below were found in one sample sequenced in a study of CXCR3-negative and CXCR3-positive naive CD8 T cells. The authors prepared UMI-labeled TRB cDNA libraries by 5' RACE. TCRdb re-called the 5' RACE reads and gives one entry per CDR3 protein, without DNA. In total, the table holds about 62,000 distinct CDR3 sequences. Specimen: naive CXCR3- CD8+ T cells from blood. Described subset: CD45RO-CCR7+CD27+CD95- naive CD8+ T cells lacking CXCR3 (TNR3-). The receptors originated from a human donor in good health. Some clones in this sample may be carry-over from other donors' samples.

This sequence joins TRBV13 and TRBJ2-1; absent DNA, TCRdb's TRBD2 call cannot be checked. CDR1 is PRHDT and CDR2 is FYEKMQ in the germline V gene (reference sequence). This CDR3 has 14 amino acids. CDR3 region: CASSPAGSLNEQFF. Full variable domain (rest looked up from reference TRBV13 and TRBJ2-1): AAGVIQSPRHLIKEKRETATLKCYPIPRHDTVYWYQQGPGQDPQFLISFYEKMQSDKGSIPDRFSAQQFSDYHSELNMSSLELGDSALYFCASSPAGSLNEQFFGPGTRLTVL.

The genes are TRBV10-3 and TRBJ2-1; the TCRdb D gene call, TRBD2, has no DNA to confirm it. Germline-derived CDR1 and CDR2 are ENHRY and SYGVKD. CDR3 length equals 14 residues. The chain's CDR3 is CATTPAGPFNEQFF.

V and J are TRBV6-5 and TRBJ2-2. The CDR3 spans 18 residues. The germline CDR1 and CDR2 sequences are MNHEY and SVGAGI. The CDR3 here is CASSYSLSGDWFDGELFF.

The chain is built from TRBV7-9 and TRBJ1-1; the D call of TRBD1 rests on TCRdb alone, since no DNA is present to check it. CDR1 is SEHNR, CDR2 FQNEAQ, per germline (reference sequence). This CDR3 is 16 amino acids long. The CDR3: CASSLWTGGRNTEAFF.

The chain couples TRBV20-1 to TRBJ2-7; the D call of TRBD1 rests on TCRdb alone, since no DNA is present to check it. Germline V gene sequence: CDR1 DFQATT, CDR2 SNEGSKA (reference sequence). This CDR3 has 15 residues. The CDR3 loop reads CSARRQGWSSYEQYF.

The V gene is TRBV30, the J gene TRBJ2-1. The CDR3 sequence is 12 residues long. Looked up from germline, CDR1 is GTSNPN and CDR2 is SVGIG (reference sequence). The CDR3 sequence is CAWSDSYNEQFF. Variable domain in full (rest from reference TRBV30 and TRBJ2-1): SQTIHQWPATLVQPVGSPLSLECTVEGTSNPNLYWYRQAAGRGLQLLFYSVGIGQISSEVPQNLSASRPQDRQFILSSKKLLLSDSGFYLCAWSDSYNEQFFGPGTRLTVL.

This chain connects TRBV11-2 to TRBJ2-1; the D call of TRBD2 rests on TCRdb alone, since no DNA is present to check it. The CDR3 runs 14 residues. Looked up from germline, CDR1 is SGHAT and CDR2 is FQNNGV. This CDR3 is CASSPVGGSEEQFF.

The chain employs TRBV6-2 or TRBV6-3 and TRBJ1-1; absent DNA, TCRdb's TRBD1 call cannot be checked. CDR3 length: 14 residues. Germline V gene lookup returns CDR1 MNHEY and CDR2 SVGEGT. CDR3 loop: CASSERQDVAEAFF.

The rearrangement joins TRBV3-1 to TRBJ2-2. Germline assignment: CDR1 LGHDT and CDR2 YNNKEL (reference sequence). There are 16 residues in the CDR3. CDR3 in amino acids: CASSQDRGLTSGELFF.

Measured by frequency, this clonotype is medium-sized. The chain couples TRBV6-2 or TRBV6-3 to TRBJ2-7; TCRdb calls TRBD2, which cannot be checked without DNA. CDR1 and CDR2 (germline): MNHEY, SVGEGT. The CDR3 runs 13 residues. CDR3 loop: CASRPLGQYEQYF.